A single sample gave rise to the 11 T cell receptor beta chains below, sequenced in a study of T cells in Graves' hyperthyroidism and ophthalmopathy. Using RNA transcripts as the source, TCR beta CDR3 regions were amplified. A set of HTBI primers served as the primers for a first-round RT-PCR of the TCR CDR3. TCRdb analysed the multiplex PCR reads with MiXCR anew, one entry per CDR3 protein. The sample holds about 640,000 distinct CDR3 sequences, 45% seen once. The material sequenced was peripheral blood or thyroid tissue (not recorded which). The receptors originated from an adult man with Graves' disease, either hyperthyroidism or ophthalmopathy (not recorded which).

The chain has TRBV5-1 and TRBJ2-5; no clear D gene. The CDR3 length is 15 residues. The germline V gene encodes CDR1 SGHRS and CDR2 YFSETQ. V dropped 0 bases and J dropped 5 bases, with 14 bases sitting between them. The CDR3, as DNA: TGCGCCAGCAGCTTGGATATTAGCCGAAGGGAGACCCAGTACTTC. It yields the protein CASSLDISRRETQYF.

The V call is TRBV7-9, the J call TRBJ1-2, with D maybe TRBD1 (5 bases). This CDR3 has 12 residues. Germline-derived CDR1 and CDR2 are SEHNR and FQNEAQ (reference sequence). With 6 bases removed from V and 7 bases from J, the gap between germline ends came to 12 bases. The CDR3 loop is CASRGEGGGYTF. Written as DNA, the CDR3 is TGTGCCAGCAGGGGGGAGGGCGGTGGCTACACCTTC. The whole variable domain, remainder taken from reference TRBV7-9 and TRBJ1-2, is DTGVSQNPRHKITKRGQNVTFRCDPISEHNRLYWYRQTLGQGPEFLTYFQNEAQLEKSRLLSDRFSAERPKGSFSTLEIQRTEQGDSAMYLCASRGEGGGYTFGSGTRLTVV.

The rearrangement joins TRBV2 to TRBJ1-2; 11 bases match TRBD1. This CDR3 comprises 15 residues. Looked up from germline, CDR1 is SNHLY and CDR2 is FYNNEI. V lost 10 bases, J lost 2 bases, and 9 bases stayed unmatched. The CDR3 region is CATKEGQGANYGYTF. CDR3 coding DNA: TGTGCCACCAAAGAAGGACAGGGGGCCAACTATGGCTACACCTTC.

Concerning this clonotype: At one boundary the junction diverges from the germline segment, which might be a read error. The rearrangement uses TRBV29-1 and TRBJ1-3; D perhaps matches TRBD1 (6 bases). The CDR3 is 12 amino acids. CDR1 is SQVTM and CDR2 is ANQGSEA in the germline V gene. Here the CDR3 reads CSGRQVTNTTYF. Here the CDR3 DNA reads TGCAGCGGTAGACAGGTGACGAACACCACATATTTT.

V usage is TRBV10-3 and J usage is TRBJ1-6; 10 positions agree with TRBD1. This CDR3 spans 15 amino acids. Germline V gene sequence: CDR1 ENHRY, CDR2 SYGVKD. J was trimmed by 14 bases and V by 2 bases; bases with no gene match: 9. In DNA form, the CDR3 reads TGTGCCATCAGTGAGAGGACAGGGGGAACGAGAACCCTCCACTTT. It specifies CAISERTGGTRTLHF.

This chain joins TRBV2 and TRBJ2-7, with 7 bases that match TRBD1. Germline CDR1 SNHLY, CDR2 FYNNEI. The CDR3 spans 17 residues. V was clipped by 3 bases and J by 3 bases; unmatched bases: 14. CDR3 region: CASSDGTGRGSYYEQYF. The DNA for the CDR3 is TGTGCCAGCAGTGATGGTACCGGCAGGGGGTCCTACTACGAGCAGTACTTC.

This CDR3 reads CSADGGGTEAFF. The DNA for the CDR3 is TGCAGTGCCGACGGGGGGGGCACTGAAGCTTTCTTT. The V and J genes are TRBV20-1 and TRBJ1-1; a possible D gene is TRBD1 (5 bases). CDR1 and CDR2 (germline): DFQATT, SNEGSKA (reference sequence). The CDR3 has 12 residues. With 6 bases removed from V and 4 bases from J, the gap between germline ends came to 12 bases.

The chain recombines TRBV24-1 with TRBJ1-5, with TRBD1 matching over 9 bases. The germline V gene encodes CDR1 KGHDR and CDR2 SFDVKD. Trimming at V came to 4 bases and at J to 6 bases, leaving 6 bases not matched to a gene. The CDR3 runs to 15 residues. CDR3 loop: CATSDPSTGGQPQHF. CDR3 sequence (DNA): TGTGCCACCAGTGACCCTTCGACAGGGGGTCAGCCCCAGCATTTT.

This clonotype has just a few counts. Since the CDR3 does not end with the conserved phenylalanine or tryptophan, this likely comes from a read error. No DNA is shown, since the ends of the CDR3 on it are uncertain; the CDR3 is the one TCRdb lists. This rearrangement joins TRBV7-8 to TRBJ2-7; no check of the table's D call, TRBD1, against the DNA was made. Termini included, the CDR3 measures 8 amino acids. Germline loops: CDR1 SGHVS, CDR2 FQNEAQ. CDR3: CASSSRWQ.

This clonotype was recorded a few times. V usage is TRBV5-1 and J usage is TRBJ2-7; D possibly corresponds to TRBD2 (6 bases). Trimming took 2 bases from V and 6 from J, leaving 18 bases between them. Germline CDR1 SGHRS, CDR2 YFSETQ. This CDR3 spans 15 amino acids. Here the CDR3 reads CASSFITGSNSEQYF. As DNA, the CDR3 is TGCGCCAGCAGCTTTATCACCGGGAGTAACTCCGAGCAGTACTTC.

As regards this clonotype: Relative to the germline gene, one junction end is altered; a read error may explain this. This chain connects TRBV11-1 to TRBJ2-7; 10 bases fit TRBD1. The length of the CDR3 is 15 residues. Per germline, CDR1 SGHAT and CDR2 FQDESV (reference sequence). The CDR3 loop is CASGFRDRGDKRQYF. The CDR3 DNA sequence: TGTGCCAGCGGCTTCCGGGACAGGGGAGATAAACGGCAGTACTTC.